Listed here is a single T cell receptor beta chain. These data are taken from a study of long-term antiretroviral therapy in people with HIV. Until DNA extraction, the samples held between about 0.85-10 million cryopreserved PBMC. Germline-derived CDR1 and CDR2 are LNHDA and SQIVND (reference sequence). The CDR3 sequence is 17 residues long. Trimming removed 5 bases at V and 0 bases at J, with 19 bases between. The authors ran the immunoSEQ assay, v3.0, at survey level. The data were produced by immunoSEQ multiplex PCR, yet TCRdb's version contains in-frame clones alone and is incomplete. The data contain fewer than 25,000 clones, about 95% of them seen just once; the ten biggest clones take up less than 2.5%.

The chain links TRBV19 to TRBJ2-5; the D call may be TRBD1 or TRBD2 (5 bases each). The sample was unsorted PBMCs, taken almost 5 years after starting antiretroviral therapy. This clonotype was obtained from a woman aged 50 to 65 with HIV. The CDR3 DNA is TGTGCCAGTAGTGGCCGGAGTTGGGGACGGTACCAAGAGACCCAGTACTTC. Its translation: CASSGRSWGRYQETQYF.